This TCR beta chain emerged from a study of CD8 T cells in ankylosing spondylitis. Findings and limits, study-wide: Clones that were linked to disease were CD8+ and were relatively rare in peripheral blood. Among TCR beta sequences, a motif of several highly homologous variants appeared characteristic of ankylosing spondylitis blood. Reactive arthritis synovial fluid and blood were previously reported to contain some motif variants. Reports say disease-linked clones showed up significantly more in matched ankylosing spondylitis synovial fluid.

A few counts support this clonotype. No antigen is known for it. In TCRdb, the 5' RACE reads were re-called with MiXCR into one record per CDR3 protein. Among about 420,000 distinct CDR3 sequences listed, under 25% were seen once. With 2 bases clipped from V and 0 bases from J, the junction kept 10 bases outside the gene matches. This CDR3 has 17 amino acids. Germline V gene lookup returns CDR1 SGHNT and CDR2 YYREEE (reference sequence). The specimen was blood, either unsorted or a sorted T cell fraction (not recorded which). The sequence was collected from a male donor with ankylosing spondylitis. The genes are TRBV5-4 and TRBJ1-2; 7 bases fit TRBD1. The CDR3 coding sequence is TGTGCCAGCAGCTTCAAGGGGGCGCACAGGGCTAACTATGGCTACACCTTC. This gives the protein CASSFKGAHRANYGYTF.